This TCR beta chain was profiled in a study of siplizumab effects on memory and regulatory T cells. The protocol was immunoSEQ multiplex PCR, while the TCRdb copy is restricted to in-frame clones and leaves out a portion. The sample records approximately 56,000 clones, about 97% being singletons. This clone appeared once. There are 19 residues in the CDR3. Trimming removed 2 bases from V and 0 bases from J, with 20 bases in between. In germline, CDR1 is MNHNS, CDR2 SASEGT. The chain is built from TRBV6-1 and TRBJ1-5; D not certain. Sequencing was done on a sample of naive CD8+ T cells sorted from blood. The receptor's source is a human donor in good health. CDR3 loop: CASSEYPAGFGVSNQPQHF. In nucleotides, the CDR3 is TGTGCCAGCAGTGAATACCCCGCGGGGTTCGGGGTTAGCAATCAGCCCCAGCATTTT.